This T cell receptor (beta chain) was retrieved from a study of radiation and T cells in renal cell carcinoma. In the study overall: Nephrectomy followed 15 Gy stereotactic body radiation by 4 weeks.

As for this clone: What it binds is not known.

Study outcomes and limitations: From baseline, blood top tumor clonotypes peaked at 2 weeks post-radiation. No pretreatment tumor biopsies were available for baseline clonotypes.

From germline, CDR1 is LGHNA and CDR2 YNFKEQ. V was pared by 4 bases and J by 5 bases, with 10 bases of the junction left unmatched. The CDR3 is 15 amino acids. Time point given: baseline pretreatment blood. Noted treatment: 15 Gy SBRT to primary tumor, nephrectomy 4 weeks later. Serial blood draws occurred at baseline and 2 and 4 weeks post-SBRT. The protocol was immunoSEQ multiplex PCR, while the TCRdb copy is restricted to in-frame clones and leaves out a portion. Counted here are about 130,000 clones, approximately 90% occurring once; the ten biggest clones make up about 12%. The gene calls are TRBV4-2 and TRBJ2-5, with TRBD1 matching 7 bases. The sequenced sample was blood, obtained from a patient whose treatment included radiotherapy and nephrectomy. The receptor's source is a woman aged 50 to 60 with renal cell carcinoma. The CDR3 region is CASSPQGRTAETQYF. The DNA for the CDR3 is TGTGCCAGCAGCCCACAGGGGCGAACTGCGGAGACCCAGTACTTC.